This paragraph reports one TCR beta chain. These data are taken from a study of T cells in tumors and immune-related adverse events. Trimming cost V 5 bases and J 3 bases; bases outside gene matches: 12. The CDR3 spans 17 residues. Germline V gene data show CDR1 as LNHDA and CDR2 as SQIVND (reference sequence). Some clones are missing from TCRdb's copy, which holds only in-frame ones; the method was immunoSEQ multiplex PCR. The table includes roughly 5,100 clones, 65% detected once. The TCR comes from a female donor with metastatic renal cell carcinoma. The chain employs TRBV19 and TRBJ2-7, with TRBD2 identical over 11 bases. Here the sequenced sample was gut tissue, taken from a patient treated with anti-PD-1 therapy. The CDR3 region is CASSPYPGLAGLYEQYF. DNA for the CDR3: TGTGCCAGTAGTCCATACCCAGGACTAGCGGGCCTCTACGAGCAGTACTTC. Based on the CDR3 plus reference TRBV19 and TRBJ2-7, the full variable domain is DGGITQSPKYLFRKEGQNVTLSCEQNLNHDAMYWYRQDPGQGLRLIYYSQIVNDFQKGDIAEGYSVSREKKESFPLTVTSAQKNPTAFYLCASSPYPGLAGLYEQYFGPGTRLTVT.